This T cell receptor (beta chain) was sequenced for a study of Ad26.COV2.S vaccination and SARS-CoV-2 variants. V lost 3 bases to trimming and J lost 5 bases, with 15 bases between them. Germline-derived CDR1 and CDR2 are ENHRY and SYGVKD. The CDR3 extends over 15 amino acids. The treatment is: some 20 received Ad26.COV2.S at low or high dose, single or two shots; roughly five received placebo; per-sample allocation not given. Sampling was performed 63 days after the first vaccine or placebo injection. Produced via immunoSEQ multiplex PCR; TCRdb's table is partial and in-frame only. The table has 440,000 or so clones, less than 95% seen once; the top ten hold roughly 4%.

The chain joins TRBV10-3 to TRBJ2-3, with D possibly being TRBD2 (6 bases). This sample comprised peripheral blood, obtained in a trial of Ad26.COV2.S vaccine versus placebo. This receptor was obtained from a person between 18 and 60 years old who received the Ad26.COV2.S COVID-19 vaccine or a placebo. The CDR3 sequence is CAISEVGGKGDTQYF. The CDR3 nucleotides read TGTGCCATCAGTGAAGTTGGGGGGAAGGGAGATACGCAGTATTTT.